This T cell receptor (beta chain) stems from a study of siplizumab effects on memory and regulatory T cells (dated by TCRdb to the late 2010s). Looking at the study overall: The study looked at the effect of siplizumab, an anti-CD2 antibody, on alloreactive T-cell subsets in allogeneic mixed lymphocyte reactions made from human PBMCs. Study-wide conclusions, independent of this receptor: About 80-96% of proliferating CD4+ or CD8+ clones could not be given a naive or memory phenotype. Siplizumab significantly lowered the cumulative frequency of alloreactive sequences that could be traced to unstimulated CD4+ memory T cells. No functional confirmation was obtained for the suppressive function of proliferating Tregs from siplizumab cultures. Because sequences at frequencies below about 10^-5 were poorly captured, only a minor fraction of alloreactive clones could be mapped back to unstimulated subsets. Compared with memory T cells, unstimulated naive T cells appeared more diverse, and naive cells seemed to make a substantial contribution to the alloresponse. Among mappable alloreactive CD4+ clones, an average Treg-derived fraction of about 69% was observed with siplizumab, compared with around 28% in control reactions.

Library preparation used the immunoSEQ multiplex PCR assay. Approximately 93,000 TCR templates per sample were assayed by the deep sequencing platform. Genomic DNA extracted from sorted T cells was used for TCRbeta CDR3 sequencing. In the paper's pipeline: The R programming language was used for clonal analysis of TCRbeta CDR3 data. Alloreactive CD4+ and CD8+ clones were defined by comparing unstimulated samples with post-reaction CFSE-low samples. Alloreactive CD4+ clones were assigned to regulatory or non-regulatory origin by matching sequences to sorted unstimulated Treg and non-Treg repertoires. As stored in TCRdb, this immuneACCESS dataset retains in-frame rearrangements with V and J assigned. A fraction of the clones does not appear; measured against another copy, unresolved V genes explain less than half of the discrepancy, and the remainder lacks a known reason. For V, J and clone size, that table is used; D and trimming come from the DNA. This sample gives some 63,000 clones in total; just over 95% of them show up just once. Of the sample, around 0.093% is held by the ten largest clones.

As concerns this clone: Its antigen target is currently unknown. No much larger clonotype is one base removed from it; base qualities were not supplied.

CDR1 and CDR2 are drawn from the germline V gene: SGHVS, FQNEAQ. Its CDR3 holds 13 amino acids, cysteine through phenylalanine. CDR3 DNA is the only sequence kept; it has 39 bases, read in frame from the first base. The trim is 5 bases for V and 5 bases for J, with a gap of 11 bases between the germline ends. In a few donor pairs, further sequencing was done on unstimulated CD8+ naive, CD4+ memory, CD8+ TEMRA, CD4+ naive and CD8+ effector memory subsets. Sorted unstimulated T cells, along with proliferating T cells recovered from mixed lymphocyte reactions, underwent TCRbeta CDR3 sequencing. Fresh whole blood from fewer than twelve HLA-typed healthy donors was used to isolate PBMCs.

Sequencing used naive CD8+ T cells sorted from blood. The intended sense of this specimen's cell subset or site label: unstimulated naive T cells. The rearranged chain carries TRBV7-8 and TRBJ2-3, with the D gene call left open. This TCR was recovered from a human donor in good health. The CDR3 has the sequence CASSLVQRDTQYF. The nucleotides read TGTGCCAGCAGCCTCGTACAGCGAGATACGCAGTATTTT.